This TCR beta chain was captured by sequencing in a study of CD8 T cells in Susac syndrome. RNA totalling roughly 0.45 to 1 ug underwent reverse transcription with random hexamers. Multiplex immunoSEQ PCR targeted 54 Vbeta and 13 Jbeta TCR beta segments. TCRdb analysed the immunoSEQ multiplex PCR reads with MiXCR anew, one entry per CDR3 protein. Of about 180,000 distinct CDR3 sequences listed, about 93% were seen once; the top ten hold around 0.1%. With 4 bases clipped from V and 5 bases from J, the junction kept 8 bases outside the gene matches. Per germline, CDR1 SQVTM and CDR2 ANQGSEA. The CDR3 loop spans 15 amino acids. TEMRA cells were FACS-enriched, with CD8+ and CD4+ T cells isolated negatively.

The sample was CD4+ T cells from PBMCs. The rearrangement uses TRBV29-1 and TRBJ1-1; TRBD1 aligns across 12 bases. This TCR came from a human donor with multiple sclerosis. CDR3 DNA sequence: TGCAGCGTTGTTGGGACAGGGGGCCAAGAAACTGAAGCTTTCTTT. This codes for CSVVGTGGQETEAFF.